The table lists the clone carrying this T cell receptor (beta chain) with a few counts. Its matching antigen is unknown. Trimming cost V 0 bases and J 7 bases; bases outside gene matches: 7. This CDR3 contains 16 residues. Germline lookup yields CDR1 SGHNT and CDR2 YENEEA. This sample was included in a study of regulatory T cells in long-lasting Graves disease. Points from the study as a whole: The persistent group shared about 2,500 public clonotypes, more than the 966 shared by new patients. Graves' patients with persistent disease showed TCR diversity lower than patients newly diagnosed.

The time point is: persistent/refractory GD, antithyroid drugs over 5 years with positive TRAb. With RNA extracted from PBMCs as input, the TCR library was made. Under American Thyroid Association guidelines, Graves' disease was diagnosed. For TCR beta, libraries came from iRepertoire HTBI primers and Arm-PCR of CDR3 regions. Authors' data handling: Across all samples, about 62 TRBV segments and 15 or so TRBJ segments were identified. TCRdb redid the calling of the multiplex PCR reads with MiXCR, one entry per CDR3 protein. Here the V and J calls rest on TCRdb's processing, not on the authors' analysis. The sample includes 650,000 to 700,000 distinct CDR3 sequences, roughly 30% seen only once; the top ten take around 42%.

The sample in question was peripheral blood mononuclear cells (PBMCs), obtained when the disease was refractory, from a patient treated with antithyroid drugs. The chain joins TRBV11-3 to TRBJ2-2; 8 bases are a match to TRBD1. This sequence originates from a female donor with Graves disease. The DNA for the CDR3 is TGTGCCAGCAGCTTAGAGTCCAGGGGGCAGGTCGGGGAGCTGTTTTTT. It translates to CASSLESRGQVGELFF.